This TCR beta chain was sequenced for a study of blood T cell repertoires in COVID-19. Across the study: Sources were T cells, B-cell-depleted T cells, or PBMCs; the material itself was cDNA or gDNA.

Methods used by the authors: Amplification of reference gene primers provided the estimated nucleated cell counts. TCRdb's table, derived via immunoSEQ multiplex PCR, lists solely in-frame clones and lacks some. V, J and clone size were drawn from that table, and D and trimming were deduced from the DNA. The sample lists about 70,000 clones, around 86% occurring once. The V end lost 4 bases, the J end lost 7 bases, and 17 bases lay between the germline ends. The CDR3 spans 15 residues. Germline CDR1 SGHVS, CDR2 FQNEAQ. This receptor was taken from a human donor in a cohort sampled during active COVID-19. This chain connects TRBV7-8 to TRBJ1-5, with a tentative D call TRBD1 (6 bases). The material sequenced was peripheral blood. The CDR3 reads CASSSRTDTIQPQHF. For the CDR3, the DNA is TGTGCCAGCAGCTCCAGGACAGACACCATCCAGCCCCAGCATTTT.